Below are 19 T cell receptor beta chains sequenced from a single sample in a study of spatial heterogeneity in lung cancer. Time point described: sample taken at primary tumor resection. No cells were sorted before sequencing. The whole RNA sequenced was extracted from tumor, nontumor lung or frozen PBMC. TCRdb analysed the 5' RACE reads with MiXCR anew, one entry per CDR3 protein. The sample yields over 90,000 distinct CDR3 sequences, about 9.4% seen once. The source was PBMCs, collected at surgery. All receptors come from a male donor with early-stage non-small cell lung cancer.

The V call is TRBV20-1, the J call TRBJ1-3, with 10 bases aligning to TRBD1. Germline V CDR1 and CDR2: DFQATT, SNEGSKA (reference sequence). This CDR3 comprises 14 residues. J lost 4 bases, V lost 6 bases, and 6 bases had no gene match. The CDR3 nucleotides read TGCAGTGCGGGAGACAGGGGGCGAGGAAACACCATATATTTT. This gives the protein CSAGDRGRGNTIYF.

There are many counts of this clonotype. This chain joins TRBV5-1 and TRBJ2-3; 11 nucleotides line up with TRBD1. This CDR3 spans 15 amino acids. Per the germline V gene, CDR1 is SGHRS and CDR2 is YFSETQ. V lost 4 bases to trimming and J lost 3 bases; unmatched junction nucleotides: 4. The CDR3 region is CASSPRDRGTDTQYF. The CDR3 DNA is TGCGCCAGCAGCCCCCGGGACAGGGGGACAGATACGCAGTATTTT. The full variable domain, completed using reference TRBV5-1 and TRBJ2-3, is KAGVTQTPRYLIKTRGQQVTLSCSPISGHRSVSWYQQTPGQGLQFLFEYFSETQRNKGNFPGRFSGRQFSNSRSEMNVSTLELGDSALYLCASSPRDRGTDTQYFGPGTRLTVL.

This clonotype showed up many times. The chain carries TRBV29-1 and TRBJ2-5, with D maybe TRBD1 (6 bases). This CDR3 has 11 amino acids. V was cut by 8 bases and J by 3 bases, with 10 bases left in between. CDR1 is SQVTM, CDR2 ANQGSEA, per germline. The CDR3 nucleotides are TGCAGCTCGGACAGAGAAGAGACCCAGTACTTC. It encodes CSSDREETQYF.

This clonotype was picked up one time. The rearrangement joins TRBV28 to TRBJ2-7; D may be TRBD1 (5 bases). CDR1 is MDHEN and CDR2 is SYDVKM in the germline V gene. The CDR3 extends over 15 amino acids. V lost 7 bases to trimming and J lost 1 base, with 17 bases between them. The CDR3 loop reads CASTRTLLGSYEQYF. Written as DNA, the CDR3 is TGTGCCAGCACCCGGACACTCCTTGGGTCCTACGAGCAGTACTTC.

The chain employs TRBV27 and TRBJ2-2; D call uncertain. Germline assignment: CDR1 MNHEY and CDR2 SMNVEV (reference sequence). V lost 5 bases, J lost 3 bases, and 4 bases lay in between. The CDR3 has 12 residues. The CDR3 DNA reads as TGTGCCAGCAGTCAGCACACCGGGGAGCTGTTTTTT. Translation gives CASSQHTGELFF.

This clonotype has ten or more counts. The chain carries TRBV29-1 and TRBJ2-7; TRBD1 matches at 8 bases. Germline V lookup: CDR1 SQVTM, CDR2 ANQGSEA. The V gene end was trimmed by 4 bases and the J gene end by 0 bases; junction bases not matched to a gene: 8. The CDR3 sequence is 15 residues long. The CDR3 protein is CSVGGDRSSSYEQYF. In DNA, the CDR3 is TGCAGCGTTGGGGGGGACAGGTCGAGCTCCTACGAGCAGTACTTC.

This clonotype was found a few times. V is TRBV12-3 or TRBV12-4 and J is TRBJ2-3, with TRBD2 identical over 11 bases. The CDR3 length is 16 residues. Trimming took 3 bases from V and 1 from J; bases not matched to a gene: 3. The CDR3 loop reads CASSLATSGGTDTQYF. Here the CDR3 DNA reads TGTGCCAGCAGTTTGGCGACTAGCGGGGGCACAGATACGCAGTATTTT.

In its sample, this clonotype was seen many times. This rearrangement joins TRBV7-2 to TRBJ1-1; TRBD1 matches at 10 bases. The J segment lost 8 bases and the V segment lost 0 bases, leaving 3 bases of the junction unmatched. The germline gives CDR1 SGHTA, CDR2 FQGNSA. CDR3 size: 14 residues. In DNA, the CDR3 is TGTGCCAGCAGCTTAGCCGGGGACAGGGGCGAAGCTTTCTTT. Its translation: CASSLAGDRGEAFF.

This clonotype was detected a few times. The chain joins TRBV3-1 to TRBJ2-7; D not certain. CDR3 length: 14 amino acids. Trimming removed 1 base from V and 7 bases from J, with 14 bases in between. The germline CDR1 and CDR2 sequences are LGHDT and YNNKEL (reference sequence). The DNA of the CDR3 is TGTGCCAGCAGCCAAGTCTTTCTCCCGGGTGAGCAGTACTTC. It is translated as CASSQVFLPGEQYF.

The chain couples TRBV7-2 to TRBJ1-5; tentative D call: TRBD1 (6 bases). This CDR3 spans 18 amino acids. Trimming left V 0 bases short and J 1 base short, with 16 bases between. Germline CDR1 SGHTA, CDR2 FQGNSA. The CDR3 nucleotides read TGTGCCAGCAGCTTAGCAGGTATGGGGACAAGAAGCAATCAGCCCCAGCATTTT. Amino acid sequence: CASSLAGMGTRSNQPQHF.

V is TRBV25-1 and J is TRBJ2-3; 9 positions agree with TRBD1. Losses at the gene ends were 4 bases for V and 0 bases for J; bases not matched to a gene: 2. The length of the CDR3 is 15 residues. Per germline, CDR1 MGHDK and CDR2 SYGVNS. The CDR3 region is CASSGDRASTDTQYF. The CDR3 DNA reads as TGTGCCAGCAGTGGGGACAGGGCTAGCACAGATACGCAGTATTTT. The whole variable domain, remainder taken from reference TRBV25-1 and TRBJ2-3, is EADIYQTPRYLVIGTGKKITLECSQTMGHDKMYWYQQDPGMELHLIHYSYGVNSTEKGDLSSESTVSRIRTEHFPLTLESARPSHTSQYLCASSGDRASTDTQYFGPGTRLTVL.

This clonotype appeared many times. J is TRBJ1-1 and V is TRBV29-1; tentative D call: TRBD1 (5 bases). Germline lookup yields CDR1 SQVTM and CDR2 ANQGSEA. The CDR3 consists of 13 residues. V was shortened by 4 bases and J by 3 bases, with 12 bases between the two germline ends. The CDR3 protein is CSVGKDTYTEAFF. CDR3 bases: TGCAGCGTTGGAAAGGACACCTACACTGAAGCTTTCTTT.

The table lists this clonotype with many counts. This sequence joins TRBV5-5 and TRBJ1-1, with a tentative D call TRBD1 (5 bases). Trimming took 3 bases from V and 11 from J, leaving 14 bases between them. The CDR3 loop spans 12 amino acids. CDR1 SGHKS and CDR2 YYEKEE come from the germline V gene (reference sequence). DNA for the CDR3: TGTGCCAGCAGCTCCGAGGGGCCACTGGCTTTCTTT. It codes for CASSSEGPLAFF.

This clonotype was counted only a few times. V gene TRBV7-6 combines with J gene TRBJ2-7; 9 positions agree with TRBD2. Germline CDR1 and CDR2: SGHVS and FNYEAQ. With 2 bases clipped from V and 4 bases from J, the junction kept 6 bases outside the gene matches. This CDR3 contains 15 residues. The CDR3 is CASSLKAGGPYEQYF. For the CDR3, the DNA is TGTGCCAGCAGCTTAAAGGCGGGGGGGCCTTACGAGCAGTACTTC. The whole variable domain, filled in from reference TRBV7-6 and TRBJ2-7, reads GAGVSQSPRYKVTKRGQDVALRCDPISGHVSLYWYRQALGQGPEFLTYFNYEAQQDKSGLPNDRFSAERPEGSISTLTIQRTEQRDSAMYRCASSLKAGGPYEQYFGPGTRLTVT.

This clonotype was found many times. The chain carries TRBV28 and TRBJ1-1; 7 bases align to TRBD1. The V gene's germline CDR1 is MDHEN and CDR2 SYDVKM. The CDR3 spans 14 residues. Losses at the gene ends were 2 bases for V and 11 bases for J; bases not matched to a gene: 11. Written as DNA, the CDR3 is TGTGCCAGCAGTTTAGTGTCCGAGACAGGGCTGGCTTTCTTT. Residues: CASSLVSETGLAFF.

In its sample, this clonotype was seen many times. The chain combines TRBV7-8 with TRBJ1-1; 9 bases line up with TRBD1. V trimming: 4 bases; J trimming: 2 bases; junction bases outside the gene matches: 2. The V gene's germline CDR1 is SGHVS and CDR2 FQNEAQ. The CDR3 is 14 amino acids. CDR3 residues: CASSWDRVNTEAFF. CDR3 nucleotides: TGTGCCAGCAGCTGGGACAGGGTAAACACTGAAGCTTTCTTT.

The sample holds many counts of this clonotype. The gene calls are TRBV7-2 and TRBJ2-7; 7 positions match TRBD2. The J segment lost 3 bases and the V segment lost 3 bases, leaving 8 bases of the junction unmatched. The CDR3 consists of 15 residues. Germline V lookup: CDR1 SGHTA, CDR2 FQGNSA. The CDR3 loop reads CASSFTKAGDYEQYF. The CDR3 DNA follows: TGTGCCAGCAGCTTCACAAAGGCGGGGGACTACGAGCAGTACTTC.

Ten or more counts support this clonotype. The V call is TRBV5-1, the J call TRBJ2-2, with TRBD2 as a possible D gene (5 bases). This CDR3 contains 14 residues. The germline V gene has CDR1 SGHRS and CDR2 YFSETQ. The germline V and J ends were trimmed by 1 base and 3 bases, with 7 bases remaining between them. In nucleotides, the CDR3 is TGCGCCAGCAGCTTGTCAGCGGACACCGGGGAGCTGTTTTTT. As protein: CASSLSADTGELFF.

This clonotype was detected a few times. The J gene is TRBJ1-1, the V gene TRBV9; D is uncertain. Trimming left V 0 bases short and J 0 bases short, with 6 bases between. The CDR3 extends over 14 amino acids. The germline CDR1 and CDR2 sequences are SGDLS and YYNGEE. CDR3 DNA: TGTGCCAGCAGCGTAGAGGCCGTGAACACTGAAGCTTTCTTT. It yields the protein CASSVEAVNTEAFF.